Listed below are T cell receptor beta chains from one sample, sequenced in a study of early T cells in non-severe SARS-CoV-2 infection. TCRdb independently ran MiXCR on the 5' RACE reads; one entry per CDR3 protein. The sample contains around 57,000 distinct CDR3 sequences, approximately 8% of which appear only once. Sequencing used whole blood. The receptor set was obtained from an adult who was a healthcare worker with PCR-confirmed SARS-CoV-2 infection or an uninfected control (not recorded which). Both conserved end residues are part of each CDR3. The order of the fields is V gene, D gene, J gene, clone size, CDR3 DNA, CDR3 protein. The D gene is left open where the match is weak. Clone sizes are given selectively: once, few, many, or a class where the clone is expanded.

TRBV6-5	-	TRBJ2-7	many	TGTGCCAGCAGTTACTTTCGACCTTCCAGGTCGGGCCCGTACTACGAGCAGTACTTC	CASSYFRPSRSGPYYEQYF
TRBV4-2	TRBD1	TRBJ2-6	many	TGTGCCAGCAGCCAAGGACAGGGGGCCTCTGGGGCCAACGTCCTGACTTTC	CASSQGQGASGANVLTF
TRBV6-2/TRBV6-3	-	TRBJ2-7	many	TGTGCCAGCAGTCCGTCGTCAAGCTACGAGCAGTACTTC	CASSPSSSYEQYF
TRBV5-1	-	TRBJ1-1	-	TGCGCCAGCAGCTTGGTCGGCGGTATGAACACTGAAGCTTTCTTT	CASSLVGGMNTEAFF
TRBV29-1	-	TRBJ2-2	-	TGCAGCGTTGAAGATCTTGAGGGGAACACCGGGGAGCTGTTTTTT	CSVEDLEGNTGELFF
TRBV20-1	TRBD2	TRBJ2-3	many	TGCAGTGCCCCTGGGAGCGGGAGATCAGATACGCAGTATTTT	CSAPGSGRSDTQYF
TRBV3-1	-	TRBJ1-1	many	TGTGCCAGCAGCCTGGCAGGGGACACTGAAGCTTTCTTT	CASSLAGDTEAFF
TRBV27	-	TRBJ2-1	-	TGTGCCAGCAGTTCTCGTGTTTGGACAGACGACTACAATGAGCAGTTCTTC	CASSSRVWTDDYNEQFF
TRBV7-3	-	TRBJ2-2	few	TGTGCCAGCAGCCTTACCTCAGTAACCGGGGAGCTGTTTTTT	CASSLTSVTGELFF
TRBV30	-	TRBJ1-1	few	TGTGCCTGGACCTTGACAGCGAACACTGAAGCTTTCTTT	CAWTLTANTEAFF
TRBV28	-	TRBJ2-5	few	TGTGCCAGCAGTTTATATTCGGATTCACGGGACCAGTACTTC	CASSLYSDSRDQYF
TRBV12-3/TRBV12-4	TRBD1	TRBJ1-1	many	TGTGCCAGCAGTCCCGGACAGGGAAGGAACACTGAAGCTTTCTTT	CASSPGQGRNTEAFF
TRBV5-1	-	TRBJ2-3	many	TGCGCCAGCGTAAGGGTCGGCCCCACAGATACGCAGTATTTT	CASVRVGPTDTQYF
TRBV2	TRBD1	TRBJ1-1	many	TGTGCCAGCTTACTTAGGACAGGGAACACTGAAGCTTTCTTT	CASLLRTGNTEAFF
TRBV19	TRBD2	TRBJ2-2	few	TGTGCCAGTAAGGTAGTTGCTAGCGGAGAGAACACCGGGGAGCTGTTTTTT	CASKVVASGENTGELFF
TRBV6-6	-	TRBJ2-1	few	TGTGCCAGCAGTTTTAAGGGCGGCAATGAGCAGTTCTTC	CASSFKGGNEQFF
TRBV6-6	TRBD2	TRBJ2-1	many	TGTGCCAGCAGTTACGAAGCGGGGGGGCGGTTAGGGCAGTTCTTC	CASSYEAGGRLGQFF
TRBV4-3	-	TRBJ1-6	medium-sized	TGCGCCAGCAGCCAAGATCGGTGGGCGGTTTCCAATTCACCCCTCCACTTT	CASSQDRWAVSNSPLHF
TRBV11-2	-	TRBJ2-1	few	TGTGCCAGCAGCTTAGCCAACAATGAGCAGTTCTTC	CASSLANNEQFF
TRBV4-1	TRBD1	TRBJ2-3	many	TGCGCCAGCAGCCAAATAGGGGGACAGGGCTTGGGCACAGATACGCAGTATTTT	CASSQIGGQGLGTDTQYF
TRBV7-9	-	TRBJ1-1	many	TGTGCCAGCAGCTTAGCGGGCAGGGTCACGGACGGTGAAGCTTTCTTT	CASSLAGRVTDGEAFF
TRBV11-1	-	TRBJ2-2	many	TGTGCCAGCAAAACCACGGGGAACACCGGGGAGCTGTTTTTT	CASKTTGNTGELFF
TRBV2	-	TRBJ2-6	many	TGTGCCAGCAGTGAAGCGGGAAGGGTAGCCAACGTCCTGACTTTC	CASSEAGRVANVLTF
TRBV5-1	TRBD1	TRBJ1-2	many	TGCGCCAGCAGCCCTGGGGACAGGGAGGACTATGGCTACACCTTC	CASSPGDREDYGYTF
TRBV19	-	TRBJ1-2	many	TGTGCCAGTAGTATAGATCCCGCAGCTAACTATGGCTACACCTTC	CASSIDPAANYGYTF
TRBV6-2/TRBV6-3	-	TRBJ1-5	-	TGTGCCAGCAGTTCGGACGATTTGAATAGTCAGCCCCAGCATTTT	CASSSDDLNSQPQHF
TRBV12-3/TRBV12-4	-	TRBJ2-3	-	TGTGCCAGCGTATCCGGGACAGATACGCAGTATTTT	CASVSGTDTQYF
TRBV7-6	-	TRBJ2-5	few	TGTGCCAGCACCCTATCGGGGGGCCTTGCCCAAGAGACCCAGTACTTC	CASTLSGGLAQETQYF
TRBV6-5	-	TRBJ1-6	few	TGTGCCAGCACCCCAGCCGGGACCGATAATTCACCCCTCCACTTT	CASTPAGTDNSPLHF
TRBV6-5	TRBD1	TRBJ2-7	-	TGTGCCAGCAGGGAGGACAGGGGGACGTACGAGCAGTACTTC	CASREDRGTYEQYF
TRBV29-1	TRBD1	TRBJ1-3	-	TGCAGCGCGAGACAGGGGGCCTCTGGAAACACCATATATTTT	CSARQGASGNTIYF
TRBV7-9	TRBD1	TRBJ1-1	-	TGTGCCAGCACCCGGGGACAGGGGGCTGAAGCTTTCTTT	CASTRGQGAEAFF
TRBV7-9	-	TRBJ2-4	few	TGTGCCAGCAGCCCGCCCGGGCCTTTAAACATTCAGTACTTC	CASSPPGPLNIQYF
TRBV4-1	-	TRBJ2-7	few	TGCGCCAGCAGCCAAGATTCCCAGGAATGGAGCTCCTACGAGCAGTACTTC	CASSQDSQEWSSYEQYF
TRBV11-2	-	TRBJ1-2	many	TGTGCCAGCAGCTTAGGTATTTCCAGGAATGGCTACACCTTC	CASSLGISRNGYTF
TRBV9	TRBD2	TRBJ2-1	few	TGTGCCAGCAGCCCGGGGGGGCAGCACAATGAGCAGTTCTTC	CASSPGGQHNEQFF
TRBV19	-	TRBJ2-3	-	TGTGCCAGTAGTCGTGCAGGGAGCCTCACAGATACGCAGTATTTT	CASSRAGSLTDTQYF
TRBV7-9	TRBD2	TRBJ2-5	few	TGTGCCAGCAGCTTTTTTCTAGCGGGAGGGCAAGAGACCCAGTACTTC	CASSFFLAGGQETQYF
TRBV5-4	TRBD1	TRBJ1-1	-	TGTGCCAGCAGCCCTGGGACAGGGGCGAACACTGAAGCTTTCTTT	CASSPGTGANTEAFF
TRBV20-1	TRBD2	TRBJ2-2	few	TGCAGTGCCAGGAAGCGGACTAGTACCGGGGAGCTGTTTTTT	CSARKRTSTGELFF
TRBV7-8	-	TRBJ1-2	-	TGTGCCAGCAGCCTACCGCATGGCTACACCTTC	CASSLPHGYTF
TRBV4-1	TRBD2	TRBJ2-3	few	TGCGCCAGCAGCCAAGTACTAGCGGGGGCAGATACGCAGTATTTT	CASSQVLAGADTQYF
TRBV6-5	-	TRBJ1-1	many	TGTGCCAGCAGTTACTCGCGGACCGATCACACTGAAGCTTTCTTT	CASSYSRTDHTEAFF
TRBV7-3	TRBD1	TRBJ2-4	many	TGTGCCAGCAGCTTAAGGGGACAGGTTCAGTACTTC	CASSLRGQVQYF
TRBV5-1	-	TRBJ1-1	many	TGCGCCAGCAGCTTGGGACAGTCGAACACTGAAGCTTTCTTT	CASSLGQSNTEAFF
TRBV28	-	TRBJ2-4	many	TGTGCCAGCAGTGAGAGACAGGGAGGAAACATTCAGTACTTC	CASSERQGGNIQYF
TRBV11-3	TRBD2	TRBJ2-1	-	TGTGCCAGCAGCATTAGGACTAGCGGGGGGCACAATGAGCAGTTCTTC	CASSIRTSGGHNEQFF
TRBV9	-	TRBJ2-5	few	TGTGCCAGCAGCTCCCTCGCTCGGCCGCAGACCCAGTACTTC	CASSSLARPQTQYF